Below are 32 T cell receptor beta chains sequenced from a single sample in a study of beta chain features in type 1 diabetes (dated by TCRdb to 2016 to 2019). The library was built by means of the immunoSEQ multiplex PCR assay. The High Capacity cDNA Reverse Transcription Kit was used to reverse transcribe all of the isolated RNA, meaning that expressed TCRB transcripts were what got sequenced. Here the immuneACCESS table is served through TCRdb, limited to in-frame sequences with V and J called. Missing clones are a known gap in these copies; in checked studies unresolved V genes cover under half, and the rest lacks a known reason. This sample has about 290,000 clones in its table, and 7.5% to 9.5% of those were observed once. The ten largest clones capture roughly 1% of the sample. Sample: central memory CD4+ T cells from blood. Receptor source: a woman aged 18-29 years in good health.

This clone has just a few counts. This rearrangement joins TRBV5-1 to TRBJ2-3; 7 nucleotides align to TRBD1. Germline V gene sequence: CDR1 SGHRS, CDR2 YFSETQ. The V segment lost 4 bases and the J segment 5 bases; nucleotides outside the gene matches: 13. The CDR3 has 16 amino acids. DNA of the CDR3: TGCGCCAGCAGCCCCGACCGACAGGGTAGTAGAGATACGCAGTATTTT. It translates to CASSPDRQGSRDTQYF.

This clone was seen more than once but under ten times. V and J are TRBV5-1 and TRBJ1-6; weak D call: TRBD1 (6 bases). With 3 bases removed from V and 7 bases from J, the gap between germline ends came to 11 bases. Per germline, CDR1 SGHRS and CDR2 YFSETQ. The CDR3 length is 14 residues. The CDR3 here is CASSSTTGNSPLHF. Written as DNA, the CDR3 is TGCGCCAGCAGCTCTACCACAGGGAATTCACCCCTCCACTTT.

This clone was seen repeatedly, ten times or more. The chain links TRBV18 to TRBJ2-5, with 8 bases identical to TRBD2. CDR1 is KGHSH, CDR2 LQKENI, per germline. The junction had 3 bases not matched to a gene; V was cut back by 4 bases and J by 5 bases. The CDR3 is made up of 13 amino acids. The CDR3 region is CASSLQRGETQYF. Here the CDR3 DNA reads TGTGCCAGCTCACTTCAGCGGGGGGAGACCCAGTACTTC.

This clone was seen a handful of times. V gene TRBV4-3 combines with J gene TRBJ1-4, with TRBD1 as a possible D gene (6 bases). The CDR3 covers 15 residues. Germline loops: CDR1 LGHNA, CDR2 YSLEER. Trimming took 1 base from V and 7 from J, leaving 13 bases between them. The CDR3 region is CASSQAFRGGEKLFF. The CDR3 DNA is TGCGCCAGCAGCCAAGCGTTCAGGGGCGGTGAAAAACTGTTTTTT.

This clone was detected many times. The chain employs TRBV5-6 and TRBJ1-2, with 7 nucleotides matching TRBD1. Germline V CDR1 and CDR2: SGHDT, YYEEEE. The CDR3 spans 16 residues. V was clipped by 1 base and J by 2 bases; unmatched bases: 8. In DNA, the CDR3 is TGTGCCAGCAGCTTGCTATATGGACAGGAGAACTATGGCTACACCTTC. Translating gives CASSLLYGQENYGYTF.

This clone turned up a few times. The chain employs TRBV4-3 and TRBJ1-1, with D perhaps TRBD1 (6 bases). This CDR3 spans 15 amino acids. V dropped 0 bases and J dropped 1 base, with 9 bases sitting between them. Germline loops: CDR1 LGHNA, CDR2 YSLEER. The CDR3 loop is CASSQDVDRNTEAFF. CDR3 sequence (DNA): TGCGCCAGCAGCCAAGATGTGGACAGGAACACTGAAGCTTTCTTT.

The table lists this clone with a few counts. The rearrangement links TRBV7-3 to TRBJ2-1, with D possibly TRBD1 on 6 matching bases. The CDR3 covers 14 residues. The germline V gene encodes CDR1 SGHTA and CDR2 FQGTGA. Trimming removed 5 bases from V and 5 bases from J, with 13 bases in between. CDR3 in amino acids: CASSRDTADNEQFF. As DNA, the CDR3 is TGTGCCAGCAGCCGGGACACGGCCGACAATGAGCAGTTCTTC.

This clone was detected a few times. The genes are TRBV11-1 and TRBJ2-5; the D gene is possibly TRBD1 (6 bases). The CDR3 totals 15 residues. From germline, CDR1 is SGHAT and CDR2 FQDESV (reference sequence). Trimming left V 5 bases short and J 2 bases short, with 15 bases between. This CDR3 reads CASSEEQGRQETQYF. The CDR3 bases are TGTGCCAGCAGCGAGGAACAGGGCCGGCAAGAGACCCAGTACTTC.

Ten or more counts support this clone. The chain combines TRBV2 with TRBJ2-4; a weak D match, TRBD1 (5 bases). Germline V gene lookup returns CDR1 SNHLY and CDR2 FYNNEI. CDR3 length equals 15 residues. Deletions cut 2 bases from V and 1 base from J, with 9 bases between. The CDR3 sequence is CASSERQSAKNIQYF. The CDR3 bases are TGTGCCAGCAGTGAACGACAGTCGGCCAAAAACATTCAGTACTTC.

This clone was counted a few times. The chain joins TRBV18 to TRBJ2-1; TRBD1 aligns across 7 bases. Germline values: CDR1 KGHSH, CDR2 LQKENI. The ends lost 11 bases at V and 3 bases at J; junction bases unmatched: 10. The CDR3 runs to 14 residues. CDR3 sequence reads: CAGRGQAGYNEQFF. The CDR3 region has the DNA TGTGCCGGAAGAGGACAGGCGGGCTACAATGAGCAGTTCTTC. Variable domain in full (rest from reference TRBV18 and TRBJ2-1): NAGVMQNPRHLVRRRGQEARLRCSPMKGHSHVYWYRQLPEEGLKFMVYLQKENIIDESGMPKERFSAEFPKEGPSILRIQQVVRGDSAAYFCAGRGQAGYNEQFFGPGTRLTVL.

The chain has TRBV6-6 and TRBJ2-6, with D unresolved. V was trimmed by 2 bases and J by 0 bases, leaving 8 bases between them. Germline CDR1 MNHNY, CDR2 SVGAGI (reference sequence). The CDR3 contains 16 residues. This chain's CDR3 is CASSYHDYSGANVLTF. CDR3 in DNA: TGTGCCAGCAGTTACCACGATTACTCTGGGGCCAACGTCCTGACTTTC.

The chain has TRBV13 and TRBJ1-1; TRBD1 matches 9 bases. Germline trimming cut 0 bases from V and 1 base from J; bases unmatched to any gene: 3. The CDR3 extends over 16 amino acids. CDR1 is PRHDT and CDR2 is FYEKMQ in the germline V gene (reference sequence). CDR3 sequence reads: CASSLGDRGTNTEAFF. DNA of the CDR3: TGTGCCAGCAGCTTAGGAGACAGGGGGACGAACACTGAAGCTTTCTTT.

This clone occurred a few times. V is TRBV5-4 and J is TRBJ2-3, with D uncertain. Germline V gives CDR1 SGHNT, CDR2 YYREEE (reference sequence). This CDR3 comprises 14 residues. Deletions cut 2 bases from V and 0 bases from J, with 7 bases between. The CDR3 region is CASSFEPSTDTQYF. The CDR3 DNA follows: TGTGCCAGCAGCTTTGAACCTAGCACAGATACGCAGTATTTT.

The chain combines TRBV6-1 with TRBJ1-2; D is perhaps TRBD1 (5 bases). Germline values: CDR1 MNHNS, CDR2 SASEGT. CDR3 size: 16 residues. V lost 3 bases and J lost 3, with 17 bases in between. The CDR3 loop reads CASSETPAGGYYGYTF. CDR3 DNA: TGTGCCAGCAGTGAGACCCCAGCGGGGGGGTACTATGGCTACACCTTC.

V is TRBV9 and J is TRBJ2-3; TRBD2 might be the D (7 bases). Trimming took off 0 bases at V and 6 bases at J, with 17 bases between the two ends. CDR1 is SGDLS and CDR2 is YYNGEE in the germline V gene. CDR3 length: 16 amino acids. The CDR3 here is CASSVAGGHATDTQYF. The CDR3 bases are TGTGCCAGCAGCGTAGCGGGGGGACACGCCACCGATACGCAGTATTTT.

The chain employs TRBV7-8 and TRBJ2-6; 11 bases agree with TRBD2. V shed 5 bases, J shed 4 bases, and the junction held 10 bases outside the gene matches. From germline, CDR1 is SGHVS and CDR2 FQNEAQ. The CDR3 consists of 18 residues. As DNA, the CDR3 is TGTGCCAGCAGCCCGCTAGCGGGAGGCTCCGGGGGGGCCAACGTCCTGACTTTC. Its protein product is CASSPLAGGSGGANVLTF.

CDR3 DNA: TGTGCCAGCAGCTTGGTAGTAGGGACCCAAGAGACCCAGTACTTC. Protein product: CASSLVVGTQETQYF. The chain uses TRBV5-6 and TRBJ2-5; D could derive from TRBD1 or TRBD2 (5 bases each). Germline assignment: CDR1 SGHDT and CDR2 YYEEEE. V gave up 0 bases and J gave up 1 base, with 10 bases separating them. The CDR3 sequence is 15 residues long. Complete variable domain (other parts from reference TRBV5-6 and TRBJ2-5): DAGVTQSPTHLIKTRGQQVTLRCSPKSGHDTVSWYQQALGQGPQFIFQYYEEEERQRGNFPDRFSGHQFPNYSSELNVNALLLGDSALYLCASSLVVGTQETQYFGPGTRLLVL.

The gene calls are TRBV7-2 and TRBJ2-4, with TRBD1 matching over 8 bases. Germline CDR1 and CDR2: SGHTA and FQGNSA. The CDR3 totals 15 residues. The V gene end was trimmed by 5 bases and the J gene end by 3 bases; junction bases not matched to a gene: 6. The CDR3, as DNA: TGTGCCAGCAGCCCAGGGACAGGAGGCAAAAACATTCAGTACTTC. Encoded protein: CASSPGTGGKNIQYF.

The chain has TRBV6-1 and TRBJ2-1; 11 bases are a match to TRBD2. This CDR3 is built from 15 residues. The germline gives CDR1 MNHNS, CDR2 SASEGT. V was pared by 5 bases and J by 6 bases, with 6 bases of the junction left unmatched. Here the CDR3 DNA reads TGTGCCAGCAGTACTGGGACTAGCGGATTCAATGAGCAGTTCTTC. Protein: CASSTGTSGFNEQFF.

There are a few counts of this clone. The chain combines TRBV7-2 with TRBJ2-1, with a possible D match to TRBD1 (7 bases). Per the germline V gene, CDR1 is SGHTA and CDR2 is FQGNSA. CDR3 length: 16 amino acids. Trimming pared 7 bases from V and 2 bases from J, leaving 18 bases between. CDR3 sequence reads: CASTRETGTAYNEQFF. Written as DNA, the CDR3 is TGTGCCAGCACCCGGGAGACCGGGACAGCCTACAATGAGCAGTTCTTC.

This clone was observed a few times. This rearrangement joins TRBV30 to TRBJ1-5, with a possible D match to TRBD1 (5 bases). Germline V lookup: CDR1 GTSNPN, CDR2 SVGIG (reference sequence). The CDR3 contains 13 residues. Trimming pared 1 base from V and 5 bases from J, leaving 9 bases between. The CDR3 nucleotides are TGTGCCTGGAGTGAAGGGGTCCATCAGCCCCAGCATTTT. Translated, it gives CAWSEGVHQPQHF.

This clone was observed a handful of times. The chain combines TRBV30 with TRBJ1-2; D is uncertain. With 4 bases removed from V and 8 bases from J, the gap between germline ends came to 17 bases. The CDR3 runs 13 residues. CDR1 and CDR2 (germline): GTSNPN, SVGIG (reference sequence). The CDR3 coding sequence is TGTGCCTGGAAATCTTGGCTGACTGTAGGCTACACCTTC. This encodes CAWKSWLTVGYTF.

The chain has TRBV5-1 and TRBJ2-6, with D hard to call. Germline values: CDR1 SGHRS, CDR2 YFSETQ. V dropped 4 bases and J dropped 2 bases, with 7 bases sitting between them. The CDR3 totals 14 residues. The CDR3 loop reads CASSRTAGANVLTF. The CDR3 DNA sequence: TGCGCCAGCAGCCGCACCGCTGGGGCCAACGTCCTGACTTTC.

This clone was observed a few times. The chain joins TRBV21-1 to TRBJ1-2; TRBD1, the table's D call, lacks a check against the DNA. TRBV21-1 is designated a pseudogene. The CDR3 consists of 14 residues. CDR3 amino acids: CASSETGEVYGYTF. The CDR3 coding sequence is TGTGCCAGCAGCGAGACAGGGGAAGTCTATGGCTACACCTTC.

This clone was seen a few times. The chain is built from TRBV7-6 and TRBJ2-7; D gene uncertain. The germline V gene has CDR1 SGHVS and CDR2 FNYEAQ. With 5 bases removed from V and 4 bases from J, the gap between germline ends came to 12 bases. This CDR3 spans 13 amino acids. This chain's CDR3 is CASSQAEMYEQYF. The CDR3 DNA is TGTGCCAGCAGCCAGGCGGAGATGTACGAGCAGTACTTC.

This chain joins TRBV5-6 and TRBJ1-6; D possibly corresponds to TRBD1 (5 bases). Trimming removed 4 bases at V and 6 bases at J, with 14 bases between. The CDR3 runs to 15 residues. Germline values: CDR1 SGHDT, CDR2 YYEEEE. The DNA for the CDR3 is TGTGCCAGCAGCCTGCTTGGGGGAGGTAATTCACCCCTCCACTTT. Translating it yields CASSLLGGGNSPLHF.

In its sample, this clone was seen a few times. This chain joins TRBV6-5 and TRBJ1-2; TRBD1 matches at 11 bases. J gave up 9 bases and V 2 bases, and 5 bases lay outside the gene matches. CDR3 size: 14 residues. The germline V gene has CDR1 MNHEY and CDR2 SVGAGI. In DNA form, the CDR3 reads TGTGCCAGCAGTTACCGGGACAGGGGGTTTAGCTACACCTTC. This sequence encodes CASSYRDRGFSYTF.

This chain joins TRBV15 and TRBJ2-3, with D possibly TRBD2 on 7 matching bases. V gave up 0 bases and J gave up 0 bases, with 13 bases separating them. Per germline, CDR1 LNHNV and CDR2 YYDKDF (reference sequence). CDR3 size: 17 residues. The DNA of the CDR3 is TGTGCCACCAGCAGAGATTCGGGGGGCCCTAGCACAGATACGCAGTATTTT. It is translated as CATSRDSGGPSTDTQYF.

This clone was observed many times. The V call is TRBV15, the J call TRBJ2-6, with D uncertain. This CDR3 is 15 amino acids long. V gave up 3 bases and J gave up 4 bases, with 10 bases separating them. Germline V lookup: CDR1 LNHNV, CDR2 YYDKDF (reference sequence). In nucleotides, the CDR3 is TGTGCCACCAGCAGTAGATCACAGGGGGCCAACGTCCTGACTTTC. Translating gives CATSSRSQGANVLTF.

This clone has ten or more counts. The V gene is TRBV4-1, the J gene TRBJ1-2; D is undetermined. The length of the CDR3 is 15 residues. CDR1 and CDR2 (germline): MGHRA, YSYEKL. Trimming shortened V by 2 bases and J by 5 bases, and 15 bases separated the two germline ends. Here the CDR3 reads CASSQLGPRNYGYTF. CDR3 bases: TGCGCCAGCAGCCAACTAGGACCCCGGAATTATGGCTACACCTTC.

At least ten counts were recorded for this clone. The genes are TRBV6-6 and TRBJ1-2; 9 bases are shared with TRBD1. Looked up from germline, CDR1 is MNHNY and CDR2 is SVGAGI (reference sequence). Trimming took 2 bases from V and 2 from J; bases not matched to a gene: 3. The CDR3 sequence is 15 residues long. The CDR3 nucleotides are TGTGCCAGCAGTTACCGCGGACAGGGGAACTATGGCTACACCTTC. Encoded protein: CASSYRGQGNYGYTF.

This clone has a handful of counts. The chain is built from TRBV19 and TRBJ1-5; the D gene is possibly TRBD1 (5 bases). From germline, CDR1 is LNHDA and CDR2 SQIVND (reference sequence). Trimming shortened V by 0 bases and J by 7 bases, and 19 bases separated the two germline ends. This CDR3 is 17 amino acids long. The CDR3 reads CASSIDIASAGWQPQHF. The CDR3 nucleotides are TGTGCCAGTAGTATAGATATAGCGTCGGCAGGGTGGCAGCCCCAGCATTTT.